This T cell receptor beta chain was observed in a study of blood T cells in healthy people across ages (dated by TCRdb to the mid-2010s). Concerning the study at large: Template switching captured roughly one uniquely barcoded TCR beta cDNA molecule per two T cells in model experiments. The study measured age-related changes in TCR beta repertoire diversity using deep sequencing normalized with unique cDNA molecular identifiers. The donors were divided into four age groups: young (average approximately 17 years), middle-aged (about 40), aged (approximately 62) and long-lived (roughly 88). To avoid experimental bias, donors of different ages were spread randomly across the sequencing lanes. Using the same blood draw, the study looked at two additional independent replicas of 1 million unique cDNA reads for two donors, one aged 18 to 30 and the other aged 80 or older.

Libraries were built with 5' RACE. Sequencing took place on an Illumina HiSeq 2500. A second about 7 to 11 cycle PCR used a sample-barcoded 5' primer and a J-beta primer mix. A template-switch 5' adaptor carrying 12 random nucleotides introduced a unique molecular identifier onto each TCR beta cDNA molecule. At least 2.5 million CDR3-containing paired-end reads were obtained from each sample. All of the RNA was converted into first-strand cDNA using the Mint cDNA synthesis kit, with a TRBC-specific oligonucleotide serving as the primer. All cDNA was treated with uracil-DNA glycosylase and then went through a first 18-cycle PCR with the universal primers M1SS and BC2_uni_R. For the original study's pipeline: Normalization of each sample was performed by random selection of 1 million high-quality reads, each carrying a distinct molecular identifier. Instead of being binned into consensus sequences, reads that shared molecular identifiers were thrown out. MiTCR, run with a Q25 quality threshold and the strictest error-elimination algorithm, handled CDR3 identification, clonotype clustering and error correction. A nonparametric unseen species model with Euler transformation was used to estimate lower-bound total TCR beta diversity. TCRdb reanalyzed the raw reads on its own, using fastp at Q25 for trimming and MiXCR for clone calling, and kept in-frame beta chains. One record per CDR3 amino acid sequence lists the most common genes and DNA. TCRdb, rather than the study authors, made the V and J calls. This sample lists about 940,000 distinct CDR3 sequences; roughly 52% were detected once. The ten largest account for over 10% of the sample.

General conclusions and limits of the study: Bulk unsorted PBMC profiling prevented conclusive comparison of naive and antigen-experienced compartments. The CMV infection status of donors was not known, potentially confounding age-related changes in expanded clonotypes. Compared with the aged group, the long-lived group had more naive CD4+ T cells, fewer expanded clones and increased TCR diversity, suggesting age selection. Observed TCR beta diversity per million T cells fell roughly linearly with age, and a significant reduction was already apparent by age roughly 40. Estimates of total diversity from one million sequenced T cells were regarded as lower bounds and underestimates. There was a strong correlation between observed TCR beta diversity and the percentage of naive T cells measured by flow cytometry.

The 39 donors, aged roughly 6 to 95 years, were systemically healthy Caucasian individuals from Russia. Each donor gave approximately 10 milliliters of peripheral blood, collected into EDTA-treated Vacutainer tubes. Ficoll-Paque density-gradient centrifugation was used to isolate PBMCs, with at least 6 million obtained per sample. Total RNA was extracted from PBMCs with Trizol reagent, with at least 6 micrograms obtained per sample. For every donor, an aliquot of PBMCs went through flow cytometry to measure the percentages of naive CD45RAhigh/CD27high T cells. This clonotype occurred a few times. Its antigen is currently not known. The input lacks base qualities; no much larger clone sits a single base away. Via the germline V gene, CDR1 is SGHTA and CDR2 FQGTGA. Including cysteine and phenylalanine, the CDR3 has 16 amino acids. Of the read, only the CDR3 DNA is kept; its 48 bases are in frame from base 1. V is reduced by 2 bases and J by 3 bases, leaving a spacing of 15 bases between them.

This sequence was found in a man aged 25-45 years in good health. Recombination linked TRBV7-3 to TRBJ2-3, and possibly TRBD2, on 5 matching bases. Specimen: blood. CDR3 reads: CASSLLPSYTTDTQYF. The bases are TGTGCCAGCAGCTTACTTCCTAGCTACACTACAGATACGCAGTATTTT.